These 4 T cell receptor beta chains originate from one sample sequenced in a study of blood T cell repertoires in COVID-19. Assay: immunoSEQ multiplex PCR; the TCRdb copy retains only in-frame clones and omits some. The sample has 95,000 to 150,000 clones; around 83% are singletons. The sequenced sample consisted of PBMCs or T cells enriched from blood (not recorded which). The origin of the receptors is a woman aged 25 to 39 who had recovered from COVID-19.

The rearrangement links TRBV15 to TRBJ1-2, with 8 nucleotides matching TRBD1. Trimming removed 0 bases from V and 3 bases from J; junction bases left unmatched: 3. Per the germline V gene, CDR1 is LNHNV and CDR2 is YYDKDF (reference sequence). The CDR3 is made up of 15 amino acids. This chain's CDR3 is CATSREAGGDYGYTF. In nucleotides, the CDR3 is TGTGCCACCAGCAGAGAGGCAGGGGGCGACTATGGCTACACCTTC.

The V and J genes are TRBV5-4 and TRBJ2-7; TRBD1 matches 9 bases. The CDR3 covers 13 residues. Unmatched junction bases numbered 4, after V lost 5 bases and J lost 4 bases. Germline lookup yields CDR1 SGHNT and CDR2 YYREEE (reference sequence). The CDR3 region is CASSYDRGYEQYF. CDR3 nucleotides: TGTGCCAGCAGTTATGACAGGGGGTACGAGCAGTACTTC.

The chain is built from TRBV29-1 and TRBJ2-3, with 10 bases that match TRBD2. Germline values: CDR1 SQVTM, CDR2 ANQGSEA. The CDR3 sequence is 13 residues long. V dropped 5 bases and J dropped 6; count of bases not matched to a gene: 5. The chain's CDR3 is CSVPSGSADTQYF. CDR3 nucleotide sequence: TGCAGCGTTCCTAGCGGGAGCGCGGATACGCAGTATTTT.

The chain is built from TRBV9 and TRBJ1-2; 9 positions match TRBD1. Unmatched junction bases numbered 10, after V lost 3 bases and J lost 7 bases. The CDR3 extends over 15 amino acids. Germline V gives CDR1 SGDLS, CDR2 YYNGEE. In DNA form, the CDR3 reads TGTGCCAGCAGCGGCCGGACAGGGGACCCCCCTGGCTACACCTTC. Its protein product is CASSGRTGDPPGYTF.